The TCR beta chain described here comes from a study of T cell repertoires in cytomegalovirus infection. Whole-study findings and limits: Individuals carrying CMV plus the relevant HLA were identified by cumulative frequency of public TCR beta families. Dominant in the ex vivo response were TCR beta clonotypes restricted by HLA-C and specific for CMV.

TCRdb itself ran the reads through MiXCR, one entry per CDR3 protein. This repertoire shows about 890,000 distinct CDR3 sequences, around 31% found once; its top ten account for 11% to 15%. Concerning this clonotype itself: Its specificity is not known.

The CDR3 sequence is 18 residues long. The V gene end was trimmed by 1 base and the J gene end by 6 bases; junction bases not matched to a gene: 13. Germline V gives CDR1 SGHVS, CDR2 FNYEAQ. The chain recombines TRBV7-6 with TRBJ2-3; 10 nucleotides agree with TRBD1. The receptor was isolated from a human donor in good health (CMV status not recorded). Some clones in this sample may be carry-over from other donors' samples. This specimen was cultured CD8+ T cells from PBMCs, taken from culture after CMV antigen stimulation. The CDR3 spells CASSLGSMTGGWMDTQYF. The DNA of the CDR3 is TGTGCCAGCAGCTTAGGATCTATGACAGGGGGCTGGATGGATACGCAGTATTTT.